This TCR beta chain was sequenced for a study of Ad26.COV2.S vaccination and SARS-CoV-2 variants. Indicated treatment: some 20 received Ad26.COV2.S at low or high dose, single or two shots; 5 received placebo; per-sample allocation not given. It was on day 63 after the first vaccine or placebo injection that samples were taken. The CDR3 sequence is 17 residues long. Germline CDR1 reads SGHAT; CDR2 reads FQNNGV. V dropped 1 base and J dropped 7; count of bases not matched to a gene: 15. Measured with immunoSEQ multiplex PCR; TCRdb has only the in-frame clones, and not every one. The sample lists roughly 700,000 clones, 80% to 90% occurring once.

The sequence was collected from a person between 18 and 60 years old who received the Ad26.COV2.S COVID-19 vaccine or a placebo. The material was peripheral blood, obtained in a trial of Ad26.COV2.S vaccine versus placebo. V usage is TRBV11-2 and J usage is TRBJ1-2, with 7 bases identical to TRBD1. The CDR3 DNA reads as TGTGCCAGCAGCTTAGGATTAGGGGTGGACAGGCCCCGTGGCTACACCTTC. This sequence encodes CASSLGLGVDRPRGYTF.